Listed below are T cell receptor beta chains from one sample, sequenced in a study of early T cells in non-severe SARS-CoV-2 infection. TCRdb redid the calling of the 5' RACE reads with MiXCR, one entry per CDR3 protein. Altogether 30,000 or so distinct CDR3 sequences are present, approximately 6.3% being singletons, with the ten largest covering about 2.5%. Sequenced material: whole blood. The receptors shown here come from an adult who was a healthcare worker with PCR-confirmed SARS-CoV-2 infection or an uninfected control (not recorded which). Each CDR3 is given with its conserved first and last residue. Fields, in order: J gene, clone size, D gene, V gene, CDR3 DNA, CDR3 protein. A D gene is named only where the DNA matches it firmly. Not every row has a clone size; where given, it reads once, few, many or a size class.

TRBJ2-1	many	.	TRBV12-3/TRBV12-4	TGTGCCAGCAGCTCAGGCAATGAGCAGTTCTTC	CASSSGNEQFF
TRBJ2-1	many	TRBD1	TRBV29-1	TGCAGCGTAGTAAATGACAGGGGTTTCTCCTACAATGAGCAGTTCTTC	CSVVNDRGFSYNEQFF
TRBJ1-2	many	.	TRBV4-1	TGCGCCAGCAGCCAAGATTGGACGTTGCAGACACGCTATGGCTACACCTTC	CASSQDWTLQTRYGYTF
TRBJ2-3	many	.	TRBV5-1	TGCGCCAGCAGCTTTTCAGGGGCTACCACAGATACGCAGTATTTT	CASSFSGATTDTQYF
TRBJ2-7	few	.	TRBV5-4	TGTGCCAGCAGCTTGGAGTGGGAGATTCGAACTTTAACCTACGAGCAGTACTTC	CASSLEWEIRTLTYEQYF
TRBJ2-1	.	TRBD2	TRBV4-2	TGTGCCAGCAGCCAAGATTGGGGGGAGGGCGAGAATGAGCAGTTCTTC	CASSQDWGEGENEQFF
TRBJ1-2	many	.	TRBV13	TGTGCCAGCAGCCTGACCGGGAACTTCTATGGCTACACCTTC	CASSLTGNFYGYTF
TRBJ2-7	.	TRBD2	TRBV7-9	TGTGCCAGCAGCTTAAACGGGAGGACCGCCTACGAGCAGTACTTC	CASSLNGRTAYEQYF
TRBJ2-4	few	.	TRBV2	TGTGCCAGCAGATTGATTCGGGGTGATATAGCCAAAAACATTCAGTACTTC	CASRLIRGDIAKNIQYF
TRBJ2-3	many	TRBD2	TRBV20-1	TGCAGTGCTAGACTAGCGGTAACAGATACGCAGTATTTT	CSARLAVTDTQYF
TRBJ2-7	medium-sized	.	TRBV11-2	TGTGCCAGCAGCGCGGTGGCAGGGTGGTACGAGCAGTACTTC	CASSAVAGWYEQYF
TRBJ2-1	many	.	TRBV10-3	TGTGCCATCAGTGGCTCCCCCGGGAAGGAAGCCTACAATGAGCAGTTCTTC	CAISGSPGKEAYNEQFF
TRBJ1-3	many	.	TRBV6-6	TGTGCCAGCAGTTATCCCCCGGACGGCGGGCCTGGAAACACCATATATTTT	CASSYPPDGGPGNTIYF
TRBJ1-1	many	TRBD1	TRBV5-1	TGCGCCAGCACCTGGGACAGGGCGAACACTGAAGCTTTCTTT	CASTWDRANTEAFF
TRBJ2-7	many	TRBD2	TRBV28	TGTGCCAGCAGCTCACGCCTGGGACTACGAGGAACCTACGAGCAGTACTTC	CASSSRLGLRGTYEQYF
TRBJ1-3	.	.	TRBV13	TGTGCCAGCAGCTTAGCAAACGCTGGAAACACCATATATTTT	CASSLANAGNTIYF
TRBJ2-7	many	.	TRBV7-9	TGTGCCAGCAGCCTTTCCCCCTCCTACGAGCAGTACTTC	CASSLSPSYEQYF
TRBJ2-3	many	.	TRBV12-3/TRBV12-4	TGTGCCAGCAGTTTTTCGGGTAGCACAGATACGCAGTATTTT	CASSFSGSTDTQYF
TRBJ1-1	many	.	TRBV20-1	TGCAGTGCCGCAGGGGTGGCCACTGAAGCTTTCTTT	CSAAGVATEAFF
TRBJ2-1	many	TRBD2	TRBV6-2/TRBV6-3	TGTGCCAGCAGTTCCGGGGCGAGCGGGAGATACAATGAGCAGTTCTTC	CASSSGASGRYNEQFF
TRBJ2-1	many	.	TRBV5-5	TGTGCCAGCAGCTTGGAACTAGGCTACAATGAGCAGTTCTTC	CASSLELGYNEQFF
TRBJ2-7	many	.	TRBV7-2	TGTGCCAGCAGCCGGACTGTAGCTTACGAGCAGTACTTC	CASSRTVAYEQYF
TRBJ2-7	many	.	TRBV4-1	TGCGCCAGCAGCCAAGATGATTACTCCTACGAGCAGTACTTC	CASSQDDYSYEQYF
TRBJ2-2	many	TRBD2	TRBV20-1	TGCAGTGCTAGAGTAGCGGGACGACCGAACACCGGGGAGCTGTTTTTT	CSARVAGRPNTGELFF
TRBJ2-5	few	.	TRBV6-4	TGTGCCAGCAGTGAGGCAGGGGGGCAGACCCAGTACTTC	CASSEAGGQTQYF
TRBJ2-7	.	.	TRBV2	TGTGCCAGCAGTGAAGGTAGTGGGTCCCGCGAGCAGTACTTC	CASSEGSGSREQYF
TRBJ1-1	few	TRBD1	TRBV19	TGTGCCAGTAGTACGACAGGGGGGAACACTGAAGCTTTCTTT	CASSTTGGNTEAFF